Listed here are 21 T cell receptor beta chains from one sample, sequenced in a study of post-analysis software for immune sequencing data. General observations from the study: Five TRBV segments, including TRBV5-6, TRBV5-1 and TRBV20-1, were more frequent in patients than controls.

Unique-molecular-identifier-tagged TCR beta cDNA libraries were used. MiXCR, run by TCRdb on the PCR reads, gives a single entry per CDR3 protein. The sample contains roughly 580,000 distinct CDR3 sequences, roughly 47% of which appear only once. No antigen has been identified for these receptors. Input material: blood. The receptor set was obtained from a girl aged 10 to 17 with multiple sclerosis.

The chain couples TRBV20-1 to TRBJ2-7; no firm D call. Trimming pared 0 bases from V and 0 bases from J, leaving 9 bases between. Looked up from germline, CDR1 is DFQATT and CDR2 is SNEGSKA (reference sequence). The length of the CDR3 is 14 residues. The CDR3 nucleotides are TGCAGTGCTAGAGATCCCAGGAGCTCCTACGAGCAGTACTTC. Protein sequence: CSARDPRSSYEQYF.

This clonotype turned up a few times. The rearrangement joins TRBV29-1 to TRBJ1-4; D is undetermined. Germline V gene data show CDR1 as SQVTM and CDR2 as ANQGSEA. The CDR3 is made up of 13 amino acids. Trimming pared 6 bases from V and 4 bases from J, leaving 12 bases between. The CDR3 reads CSVFERSNEKLFF. As DNA, the CDR3 is TGCAGCGTCTTTGAGCGCAGTAATGAAAAACTGTTTTTT.

The chain couples TRBV10-3 to TRBJ2-4, with D possibly called TRBD1 or TRBD2 (5 bases each). This CDR3 is built from 15 residues. Germline V lookup: CDR1 ENHRY, CDR2 SYGVKD. V lost 6 bases, J lost 0 bases, and 12 bases lay in between. The CDR3 DNA is TGTGCCATCAGCGGGGACGGCTTAGCCAAAAACATTCAGTACTTC. This translates into CAISGDGLAKNIQYF.

V usage is TRBV12-3 or TRBV12-4 and J usage is TRBJ2-6; a weak D match, TRBD1 (6 bases). Trimming pared 4 bases from V and 1 base from J, leaving 8 bases between. The CDR3 has 15 residues. The CDR3 DNA follows: TGTGCCAGCAGTTCGGACAGATCTGGGGCCAACGTCCTGACTTTC. Translating it yields CASSSDRSGANVLTF.

This clonotype was counted a few times. The chain combines TRBV7-6 with TRBJ2-5; weak D call: TRBD2 (6 bases). The DNA matches TRBJ2-7 better at its end, which makes the J call doubtful. Germline V CDR1 and CDR2: SGHVS, FNYEAQ. The CDR3 has 13 residues. The CDR3 DNA is TGTGCCAGCAGCCCGGCGGGGTTAAGCGAGCAGTACTTC. Protein: CASSPAGLSEQYF.

This clonotype came up a few times. The J gene is TRBJ2-5, the V gene TRBV12-3 or TRBV12-4, with 7 nucleotides matching TRBD1. This CDR3 comprises 15 residues. After removal of 4 bases from V and 2 bases from J, the junction contained 7 bases not matched to a gene. CDR3 protein: CASSSRDSFQETQYF. CDR3 DNA: TGTGCCAGCAGTTCCCGGGACAGCTTTCAAGAGACCCAGTACTTC.

This clonotype was seen a single time. The gene calls are TRBV12-3 or TRBV12-4 and TRBJ2-5, with D perhaps matching TRBD1 (6 bases). V was cut by 5 bases and J by 5 bases, with 15 bases left in between. The CDR3 is 14 residues long. The CDR3 DNA reads as TGTGCCAGCAGTCCTGGGGGCAGCAAGGAGACCCAGTACTTC. Protein sequence: CASSPGGSKETQYF.

The chain has TRBV7-9 and TRBJ2-3; D is uncertain. The germline CDR1 and CDR2 sequences are SEHNR and FQNEAQ (reference sequence). V was shortened by 8 bases and J by 1 base, with 10 bases between the two germline ends. This CDR3 spans 13 amino acids. The CDR3 nucleotides are TGTGCCAGCGGAGACATTCGCACAGATACGCAGTATTTT. It codes for CASGDIRTDTQYF.

This clonotype was counted many times. The genes are TRBV12-3 or TRBV12-4 and TRBJ1-5; no reliable D call. The V and J ends lost 8 bases and 4 bases respectively, with 9 bases between them. This CDR3 has 12 residues. Here the CDR3 reads CASRGGNQPQHF. In nucleotides, the CDR3 is TGTGCCAGCCGAGGAGGTAATCAGCCCCAGCATTTT.

This chain joins TRBV20-1 and TRBJ2-7, with 7 bases lining up with TRBD2. Germline CDR1 is DFQATT and CDR2 is SNEGSKA (reference sequence). The V and J ends lost 1 base and 2 bases, in that order; junction bases with no gene match: 5. The CDR3 contains 14 residues. For the CDR3, the DNA is TGCAGTGCTAGAGGTAGGGGAGGGCCCTACGAGCAGTACTTC. It specifies CSARGRGGPYEQYF.

The chain has TRBV7-2 and TRBJ2-5; TRBD2 agrees at 9 bases. After removal of 8 bases from V and 6 bases from J, the junction contained 10 bases not matched to a gene. The germline V gene has CDR1 SGHTA and CDR2 FQGNSA. This CDR3 contains 14 residues. CDR3 in amino acids: CASGRASGVKTQYF. Here the CDR3 DNA reads TGTGCCAGCGGCCGGGCTAGCGGGGTAAAGACCCAGTACTTC.

This clonotype came up a few times. This rearrangement joins TRBV29-1 to TRBJ2-7; a possible D gene is TRBD1 (6 bases). V was cut by 7 bases and J by 6 bases, with 19 bases left in between. Germline CDR1 and CDR2: SQVTM and ANQGSEA. The CDR3 has 13 amino acids. In DNA, the CDR3 is TGCAGCGCAGGACAGTTCGGCGGAGGCGAGCAGTACTTC. Residues: CSAGQFGGGEQYF.

The V call is TRBV7-7, the J call TRBJ2-7; TRBD1 agrees at 9 bases. The V segment lost 5 bases and the J segment 1 base; nucleotides outside the gene matches: 6. The CDR3 is 15 residues long. Germline V lookup: CDR1 SSHAT, CDR2 FNYEAQ (reference sequence). The DNA for the CDR3 is TGTGCCAGCAGCGTCGGACAGGGGCCATCCTACGAGCAGTACTTC. The encoded protein is CASSVGQGPSYEQYF.

J is TRBJ2-7 and V is TRBV6-2 or TRBV6-3; D is possibly TRBD2 (6 bases). Germline values: CDR1 MNHEY, CDR2 SVGEGT. The length of the CDR3 is 14 residues. Trimming left V 5 bases short and J 6 bases short, with 17 bases between. The CDR3 DNA is TGTGCCAGCAGTATAGCGGCCCAGGCCGCCGAGCAGTACTTC. Its protein is CASSIAAQAAEQYF.

This clonotype was detected a few times. The chain has TRBV5-6 and TRBJ2-3; TRBD1 aligns across 9 bases. Looked up from germline, CDR1 is SGHDT and CDR2 is YYEEEE. V gave up 3 bases and J gave up 5 bases; unmatched junction bases: 7. The CDR3 totals 15 residues. CDR3 protein: CASSSRQGDIDTQYF. CDR3 DNA: TGTGCCAGCAGCTCAAGACAGGGGGATATAGATACGCAGTATTTT.

This rearrangement joins TRBV29-1 to TRBJ2-6; possible D gene TRBD1, 7 bases. Trimming stripped 7 bases from V and 2 bases from J, with 15 bases between. There are 15 residues in the CDR3. The germline CDR1 and CDR2 sequences are SQVTM and ANQGSEA. CDR3 DNA: TGCAGCGCTGCGGGACAGCCCACTGGGGCCAACGTCCTGACTTTC. This translates into CSAAGQPTGANVLTF.

The CDR3: CASSLGLRASGLPGADTQYF. The CDR3 DNA sequence: TGTGCCAGCAGCTTAGGTCTTAGGGCTAGCGGGCTTCCAGGCGCAGATACGCAGTATTTT. The rearrangement uses TRBV7-6 and TRBJ2-3; 8 bases agree with TRBD2. Trimming removed 1 base from V and 4 bases from J; junction bases left unmatched: 19. The CDR3 sequence is 20 residues long. Germline V gene sequence: CDR1 SGHVS, CDR2 FNYEAQ.

This chain links TRBV6-6 with TRBJ1-6; 10 nucleotides match TRBD1. V was clipped by 6 bases and J by 9 bases; unmatched bases: 11. The CDR3 is made up of 16 amino acids. Germline values: CDR1 MNHNY, CDR2 SVGAGI (reference sequence). This chain's CDR3 is CASSPWGQGNGSPLHF. DNA of the CDR3: TGTGCCAGCAGCCCCTGGGGACAGGGGAATGGTTCACCCCTCCACTTT.

The rearrangement joins TRBV5-6 to TRBJ2-1; 7 bases match TRBD1. This CDR3 comprises 16 residues. Germline lookup yields CDR1 SGHDT and CDR2 YYEEEE. V was pared by 0 bases and J by 3 bases, with 6 bases of the junction left unmatched. In nucleotides, the CDR3 is TGTGCCAGCAGCTTGGCGGGTAGGGGGCACTACAATGAGCAGTTCTTC. Encoded protein: CASSLAGRGHYNEQFF. The full variable domain, its missing parts supplied by reference TRBV5-6 and TRBJ2-1, is DAGVTQSPTHLIKTRGQQVTLRCSPKSGHDTVSWYQQALGQGPQFIFQYYEEEERQRGNFPDRFSGHQFPNYSSELNVNALLLGDSALYLCASSLAGRGHYNEQFFGPGTRLTVL.

This clonotype has only a few counts. V is TRBV5-6 and J is TRBJ2-7; D gene ambiguous. The CDR3 has 13 residues. Looked up from germline, CDR1 is SGHDT and CDR2 is YYEEEE. Trimming took off 4 bases at V and 7 bases at J, with 15 bases between the two ends. CDR3: CASSVGAYHEQYF. CDR3 DNA sequence: TGTGCCAGCAGCGTCGGAGCGTACCATGAGCAGTACTTC.

The chain recombines TRBV10-3 with TRBJ2-5; 8 bases fit TRBD1. The V gene's germline CDR1 is ENHRY and CDR2 SYGVKD. With V trimmed by 6 bases and J by 0 bases, 9 bases remained unmatched. CDR3 size: 16 residues. This CDR3 reads CAISPGQGAYQETQYF. The CDR3 DNA reads as TGTGCCATCAGCCCGGGGCAGGGGGCCTACCAAGAGACCCAGTACTTC.